This T cell receptor (beta chain) originates from a study of beta chain features in type 1 diabetes (dated by TCRdb to 2016 to 2019). Context from the whole study: Mean age, gender distribution, total cell number and subset yield were not different between patients and healthy donors. Across all samples, around 100 million sorted cells were examined, and cell number per subset correlated strongly with RNA yield. Regulatory and stem cell-like memory subsets were isolated from only 8 patients and roughly eight healthy donors, whereas naive and central memory subsets came from all 28 donors. The study compared the TCRB repertoires of sorted circulating CD4+ T cell subsets in recently diagnosed type 1 diabetes patients with those in matched healthy donors. Overall study outcomes, separate from this receptor: Sequencing cDNA rather than genomic DNA could over-represent highly expressing activated cells, although activation and CD3 levels did not differ between groups. Naive, central memory and regulatory TCRB repertoires appeared to be more alike among patients than among healthy donors. Shorter templates might have been favored by PCR, but patient and control samples were amplified and corrected together, so both groups would have been affected equally by any skew. At VDJ recombination sites, patients with type 1 diabetes made fewer insertions and deleted more nucleotides, a pattern implying thymic rearrangement abnormalities. Because small numbers of individuals were included in the HLA sub-analyses, any influence of HLA type on TCRB rearrangement was left unresolved. Type 1 diabetes patients showed a moderate but significant shortening of TCRB CDR3 length in all four CD4+ subsets.

This clone has more than one count but fewer than ten. Its antigen is currently not known. Base qualities are not at hand, and no much larger clone is one base apart. Each donor gave one peripheral blood draw, averaging roughly 0.11 L, which was collected into heparinised tubes. Using a panel that included CD45RO, CCR7, CD25, CD127, CD95 and CD27, naive, central memory, regulatory and stem cell-like memory CD4+ T cells were sorted on a BD FACSAria II. Every sorted population had a purity above 98%. PBMCs were isolated immediately by Lymphoprep density gradient centrifugation and stained directly without culture. So that batch effects would be minimized, each experiment stained and sorted samples in pairs, pairing one healthy donor with one patient. The entire amount of isolated RNA was reverse transcribed using the High Capacity cDNA Reverse Transcription Kit, so the sequenced TCRB transcripts were expressed ones. Deep immunoSEQ sequencing was performed on naive, central memory and regulatory T cell samples, with an average of roughly 3.3 million total reads per sample. After sorted cells were lysed in RLT buffer, RNA was extracted with DNase-treated RNeasy Micro or Mini kits, with the choice depending on cell number. Each cell subset was processed on its own to prevent cross-contamination, while patient and healthy donor samples were processed together. The immunoSEQ multiplex PCR was used to amplify TCRB sequences from cDNA, yielding 87-bp fragments that span the CDR3 region. The amplicons were sequenced using the Illumina HiSeq platform. Per the original workflow: Synthetic template baselines were used to correct PCR bias computationally, reads within Hamming distance 2 were collapsed together, and singletons that could not be merged were discarded. Reads were aligned to IMGT to assign V, D and J genes, CDR3 length, and insertions or deletions at six rearrangement sites. Clonotype counts were normalized to sorted cell number within each subset before computing true diversity and Gini coefficients with the tcR R package. Repertoire sharing was quantified using the overlap coefficient calculated on TCRB nucleotide sequences. Sourced from immuneACCESS, this table was stored by TCRdb with only in-frame sequences that have V and J called. A share of the clones is absent; for the studies checked, an unresolved V gene accounts for under half, and the remainder has no known explanation. D and trimming were read from the DNA, whereas the V and J calls and clone size are those reported in that table. This sample lists 150,000 to 190,000 clones; around a tenth were detected once. The ten largest clones add up to 0.4% to 0.55% of the sample.

For this chain, trimming is 6 bases at the V end and 1 base at the J end, and the number of junction bases without a gene match is 6. The germline V gene encodes CDR1 SGHRS and CDR2 YFSETQ. Measured from the cysteine to the phenylalanine, the CDR3 is 15 residues long. The CDR3 DNA has 45 bases and is translated from base 1. This chain is built from TRBV5-1 and TRBJ2-7; 11 junctional bases match TRBD2. Source material: central memory CD4+ T cells from blood. This clonotype was sampled from a man in his thirties or forties with type 1 diabetes. The CDR3 has the sequence CASTKTSGSSYEQYF. The nucleotides are TGCGCCAGCACTAAAACTAGCGGGAGTTCCTACGAGCAGTACTTC.